Listed here are 29 T cell receptor beta chains from one sample, sequenced in a study of beta chain features in type 1 diabetes. Expressed TCRB transcripts were sequenced, since all the RNA that had been isolated was reverse transcribed. TCRdb's table, derived via immunoSEQ multiplex PCR, lists solely in-frame clones and lacks some. The data contain approximately 100,000 clones, 25% to 30% of them singletons. General study findings and limits: A moderate, significant TCRB CDR3 shortening appeared in type 1 diabetes across four CD4+ subsets.

The antigens for these receptors are not known. The source material was central memory CD4+ T cells from blood. The receptor source for this set is a woman aged 18 to 35 with type 1 diabetes.

The chain uses TRBV2 and TRBJ1-5; D gene ambiguous. V was trimmed by 5 bases and J by 4 bases, leaving 12 bases between them. The CDR3 sequence is 14 residues long. Per the germline V gene, CDR1 is SNHLY and CDR2 is FYNNEI. The CDR3 is CASSRYSANQPQHF. The CDR3 region has the DNA TGTGCCAGCAGTCGCTACAGTGCAAATCAGCCCCAGCATTTT.

This chain uses TRBV5-6 with TRBJ2-1, with D perhaps TRBD1 (5 bases). The CDR3 has 14 residues. Germline CDR1 and CDR2: SGHDT and YYEEEE. V was trimmed by 1 base and J by 6 bases, leaving 11 bases between them. The CDR3 here is CASSLIQGGNEQFF. The CDR3 DNA reads TGTGCCAGCAGCTTGATCCAGGGTGGCAATGAGCAGTTCTTC.

The chain uses TRBV29-1 and TRBJ1-5; weak D call: TRBD1 (6 bases). CDR1 is SQVTM and CDR2 is ANQGSEA in the germline V gene. The V and J ends lost 4 bases and 6 bases respectively, with 22 bases between them. The CDR3 contains 16 residues. Here the CDR3 DNA reads TGCAGCGTTGGGGTCCTTGGGACAACGCAAGCTCAGCCCCAGCATTTT. Protein sequence: CSVGVLGTTQAQPQHF.

The rearrangement joins TRBV5-1 to TRBJ2-3; 7 nucleotides line up with TRBD2. V lost 4 bases, J lost 2 bases, and 4 bases stayed unmatched. This CDR3 has 14 amino acids. CDR1 and CDR2 from the germline V gene are SGHRS and YFSETQ. The CDR3 DNA follows: TGCGCCAGCAGCCGGGGGGAACTCACAGATACGCAGTATTTT. Amino acid sequence: CASSRGELTDTQYF. Complete variable domain (other parts from reference TRBV5-1 and TRBJ2-3): KAGVTQTPRYLIKTRGQQVTLSCSPISGHRSVSWYQQTPGQGLQFLFEYFSETQRNKGNFPGRFSGRQFSNSRSEMNVSTLELGDSALYLCASSRGELTDTQYFGPGTRLTVL.

The CDR3 here is CASKSFDRGAGQPQHF. The DNA of the CDR3 is TGTGCCAGTAAAAGTTTTGACAGGGGGGCGGGTCAGCCCCAGCATTTT. The rearrangement joins TRBV19 to TRBJ1-5, with TRBD1 matching over 9 bases. After removal of 7 bases from V and 6 bases from J, the junction contained 13 bases not matched to a gene. CDR3 length equals 16 residues. Germline V gene data show CDR1 as LNHDA and CDR2 as SQIVND (reference sequence).

V gene TRBV15 combines with J gene TRBJ1-1, with 10 bases aligning to TRBD1. The CDR3 consists of 15 residues. V trimming: 5 bases; J trimming: 7 bases; junction bases outside the gene matches: 10. Germline CDR1 reads LNHNV; CDR2 reads YYDKDF (reference sequence). This CDR3 reads CATSVPGQGFVEAFF. In DNA form, the CDR3 reads TGTGCCACCAGCGTACCGGGACAGGGGTTCGTTGAAGCTTTCTTT.

This clone was counted between two and nine times. The DNA for the CDR3 is TGTGCCACTCCGGGACTAGCGGGCACCGGGGAGCTGTTTTTT. It is translated as CATPGLAGTGELFF. V and J are TRBV6-6 and TRBJ2-2; 12 bases map to TRBD2. The V and J ends lost 10 bases and 4 bases, in that order; junction bases with no gene match: 4. Germline V gene data show CDR1 as MNHNY and CDR2 as SVGAGI (reference sequence). The CDR3 covers 14 residues.

This chain connects TRBV18 to TRBJ1-4; no firm D call. Germline V gene sequence: CDR1 KGHSH, CDR2 LQKENI. Trimming shortened V by 2 bases and J by 0 bases, and 13 bases separated the two germline ends. The length of the CDR3 is 17 residues. CDR3 sequence: CASSPVRSSATNEKLFF. CDR3 bases: TGTGCCAGCTCACCAGTACGGTCCTCTGCAACTAATGAAAAACTGTTTTTT.

The rearrangement links TRBV23-1 to TRBJ2-1; 11 bases match TRBD2. TRBV23-1 is noted as an ORF with a role that remains uncertain. V lost 4 bases and J lost 4; bases outside the gene matches: 9. The CDR3 runs 17 residues. CDR3 in DNA: TGCGCCAGCAGTCCCCGACTAGCGGGAAGGGATTACAATGAGCAGTTCTTC. It translates to CASSPRLAGRDYNEQFF.

The CDR3 region has the DNA TGCGCCAGCAGCCAAGATCGGGGTGCACGGGCGGGAGTCAATGAGCAGTTCTTC. Translation: CASSQDRGARAGVNEQFF. The chain links TRBV4-1 to TRBJ2-1; 7 bases are a match to TRBD2. CDR1 is MGHRA and CDR2 is YSYEKL in the germline V gene. This CDR3 spans 18 amino acids. V gave up 0 bases and J gave up 6 bases; unmatched junction bases: 14.

This clone was detected a few times. The CDR3 loop reads CASSFQSSVPGELFF. Written as DNA, the CDR3 is TGTGCCAGCAGCTTTCAAAGTAGCGTTCCCGGGGAGCTGTTTTTT. J is TRBJ2-2 and V is TRBV7-9; D perhaps matches TRBD2 (5 bases). The CDR3 consists of 15 residues. The V gene lost 3 bases and the J gene lost 6 bases, with 14 bases spanning the gap. Per the germline V gene, CDR1 is SEHNR and CDR2 is FQNEAQ (reference sequence).

The gene calls are TRBV30 and TRBJ1-2; D may be TRBD1 (5 bases). The V end lost 0 bases, the J end lost 6 bases, and 11 bases lay between the germline ends. The length of the CDR3 is 13 residues. In germline, CDR1 is GTSNPN, CDR2 SVGIG (reference sequence). CDR3 region: CAWSVDSTHGYTF. In DNA form, the CDR3 reads TGTGCCTGGAGTGTAGACAGTACCCATGGCTACACCTTC.

This chain joins TRBV5-1 and TRBJ2-5; 12 bases map to TRBD1. The V and J ends lost 4 bases and 3 bases, in that order; junction bases with no gene match: 7. The CDR3 covers 16 residues. CDR1 is SGHRS, CDR2 YFSETQ, per germline. CDR3 sequence (DNA): TGCGCCAGCAGCCGAGGGACAGGGGGCGCAGAAGAGACCCAGTACTTC. Its translation: CASSRGTGGAEETQYF.

The genes are TRBV30 and TRBJ1-5, with 7 bases that match TRBD1. Germline V gene data show CDR1 as GTSNPN and CDR2 as SVGIG (reference sequence). With 0 bases clipped from V and 5 bases from J, the junction kept 1 base outside the gene matches. This CDR3 region has 13 residues. This chain's CDR3 is CAWSVQGYQPQHF. The CDR3 coding sequence is TGTGCCTGGAGTGTACAGGGGTATCAGCCCCAGCATTTT.

The chain is built from TRBV23-1 and TRBJ2-3; D may be TRBD1 (6 bases). TRBV23-1 is annotated as an ORF whose role is uncertain. V lost 8 bases and J 0 bases, leaving 12 bases between the germline ends. This CDR3 is 14 amino acids long. DNA of the CDR3: TGCGCCAGCGGAACAGGGTTTAGCACAGATACGCAGTATTTT. Its translation is CASGTGFSTDTQYF.

This clone was seen a handful of times. This rearrangement joins TRBV14 to TRBJ1-1; possibly TRBD1 for D (6 bases). V lost 4 bases and J 3 bases, leaving 12 bases between the germline ends. Looked up from germline, CDR1 is SGHDN and CDR2 is FVKESK. The CDR3 has 14 amino acids. The CDR3 DNA follows: TGTGCCAGCAGCCGCCGCAGGGGAGACACTGAAGCTTTCTTT. Its protein is CASSRRRGDTEAFF.

The sample holds a few counts of this clone. This chain uses TRBV5-1 with TRBJ1-1, with D possibly being TRBD1 (6 bases). Per germline, CDR1 SGHRS and CDR2 YFSETQ. V lost 4 bases and J lost 1, with 20 bases in between. This CDR3 has 17 residues. This chain's CDR3 is CASSPQGQQGGNTEAFF. In nucleotides, the CDR3 is TGCGCCAGCAGCCCTCAGGGGCAGCAAGGAGGGAACACTGAAGCTTTCTTT.

This clone was seen a handful of times. This chain joins TRBV28 and TRBJ2-7; 9 nucleotides align to TRBD1. Germline lookup yields CDR1 MDHEN and CDR2 SYDVKM. V lost 1 base to trimming and J lost 3 bases; unmatched junction nucleotides: 16. The CDR3 consists of 19 residues. The CDR3 spells CASSLYPPRPGTGIYEQYF. The CDR3 DNA reads TGTGCCAGCAGTTTATATCCCCCCCGACCCGGGACAGGGATCTACGAGCAGTACTTC.

A few counts support this clone. This CDR3 is also generated by other DNA sequences in the sample. V usage is TRBV5-4 and J usage is TRBJ2-5, with D uncertain. The germline V gene has CDR1 SGHNT and CDR2 YYREEE (reference sequence). The V end lost 1 base, the J end lost 2 bases, and 9 bases lay between the germline ends. This CDR3 spans 14 amino acids. CDR3 in DNA: TGTGCCAGCAGCTTGCAGTACAGACAAGAGACCCAGTACTTC. Its protein product is CASSLQYRQETQYF. The full variable domain, in which reference TRBV5-4 and TRBJ2-5 provide the parts outside the CDR3, is ETGVTQSPTHLIKTRGQQVTLRCSSQSGHNTVSWYQQALGQGPQFIFQYYREEENGRGNFPPRFSGLQFPNYSSELNVNALELDDSALYLCASSLQYRQETQYFGPGTRLLVL.

The chain recombines TRBV7-9 with TRBJ2-3; D may be TRBD2 (6 bases). Germline CDR1 SEHNR, CDR2 FQNEAQ (reference sequence). This CDR3 has 15 amino acids. The ends were cut back, 0 bases at V and 2 bases at J, with 9 bases in the middle. The CDR3 is CASSLASGNTDTQYF. The CDR3 nucleotides are TGTGCCAGCAGCTTAGCTAGCGGAAACACAGATACGCAGTATTTT.

The chain carries TRBV6-5 and TRBJ2-7; D gene uncertain. The CDR3 contains 15 residues. With 1 base removed from V and 2 bases from J, the gap between germline ends came to 12 bases. Germline loops: CDR1 MNHEY, CDR2 SVGAGI. The CDR3 DNA reads as TGTGCCAGCAGTTACTATCGTGGGCCGACCTACGAGCAGTACTTC. Amino acid sequence: CASSYYRGPTYEQYF.

The chain recombines TRBV14 with TRBJ2-3; D unclear. CDR3 length: 13 amino acids. Trimming stripped 11 bases from V and 5 bases from J, with 17 bases between. Per the germline V gene, CDR1 is SGHDN and CDR2 is FVKESK. The DNA for the CDR3 is TGTGCCTGTTCGTATAACACCAGAGATACGCAGTATTTT. Protein product: CACSYNTRDTQYF.

This clone has just a few counts. The chain combines TRBV7-2 with TRBJ2-1, with 7 bases fitting TRBD1. Trimming removed 5 bases from V and 0 bases from J; junction bases left unmatched: 10. The CDR3 runs to 17 residues. Germline V gene sequence: CDR1 SGHTA, CDR2 FQGNSA. The CDR3 spells CASSTHPGTVSYNEQFF. The CDR3 nucleotides read TGTGCCAGCAGCACACATCCGGGGACAGTCTCCTACAATGAGCAGTTCTTC.

In this sample, this clone turned up a few times. Germline is not matched at one junction end, which may reflect a read error. CDR3 bases: TGTGCCTGCACCCCAGGAGCAGGGAGGGCTTACTACGGCTACACCTTC. Residues: CACTPGAGRAYYGYTF. This chain joins TRBV2 and TRBJ1-2; a possible D gene is TRBD1 (5 bases). From germline, CDR1 is SNHLY and CDR2 FYNNEI. This CDR3 is built from 16 residues.

The chain links TRBV28 to TRBJ2-5; 9 bases are a match to TRBD1. The germline V gene encodes CDR1 MDHEN and CDR2 SYDVKM. The CDR3 consists of 15 residues. V gave up 4 bases and J gave up 4 bases; unmatched junction bases: 7. CDR3 loop: CASSSSPDRGETQYF. The CDR3 coding sequence is TGTGCCAGCAGTTCCTCTCCGGACAGGGGAGAGACCCAGTACTTC.

The gene calls are TRBV5-1 and TRBJ2-1; TRBD1 matches 8 bases. The CDR3 sequence is 14 residues long. Germline values: CDR1 SGHRS, CDR2 YFSETQ. Trimming removed 7 bases from V and 7 bases from J; junction bases left unmatched: 10. The CDR3 reads CASRGQGGLNEQFF. DNA for the CDR3: TGCGCCAGCCGAGGACAGGGAGGATTAAATGAGCAGTTCTTC. Using reference TRBV5-1 and TRBJ2-1 for the parts outside the CDR3, the full variable domain is KAGVTQTPRYLIKTRGQQVTLSCSPISGHRSVSWYQQTPGQGLQFLFEYFSETQRNKGNFPGRFSGRQFSNSRSEMNVSTLELGDSALYLCASRGQGGLNEQFFGPGTRLTVL.

The chain joins TRBV10-3 to TRBJ1-5; D possibly corresponds to TRBD1 (6 bases). The CDR3 runs to 14 residues. CDR1 and CDR2 from the germline V gene are ENHRY and SYGVKD. Trimming cost V 0 bases and J 6 bases, with 9 bases left between them. The CDR3 sequence: CAISESRGGQPQHF. In DNA form, the CDR3 reads TGTGCCATCAGTGAGTCTAGGGGGGGTCAGCCCCAGCATTTT.

This clone appeared a few times. The genes are TRBV28 and TRBJ2-3; possibly TRBD2 for D (6 bases). V dropped 3 bases and J dropped 0 bases, with 13 bases sitting between them. CDR1 MDHEN and CDR2 SYDVKM come from the germline V gene. The CDR3 length is 16 residues. In DNA, the CDR3 is TGTGCCAGCAGTTTCGACCCTAGCGAGAGCACAGATACGCAGTATTTT. Amino acids: CASSFDPSESTDTQYF.

V and J are TRBV6-1 and TRBJ1-2; TRBD1 agrees at 12 bases. The V and J ends lost 3 bases and 1 base, in that order; junction bases with no gene match: 3. Germline V gene data show CDR1 as MNHNS and CDR2 as SASEGT. The CDR3 covers 16 residues. The CDR3 reads CASSEGQGAINYGYTF. In DNA, the CDR3 is TGTGCCAGCAGTGAGGGACAGGGGGCCATTAACTATGGCTACACCTTC.